Below are 15 T cell receptor beta chains sequenced from a single sample in a study of chemoradiotherapy in HPV16-positive cancers. Some clones are missing from TCRdb's copy, which holds only in-frame ones; the method was immunoSEQ multiplex PCR. The sample shows 9,500 to 15,000 clones, roughly 81% of them seen only once. The sample here was taken from a patient who underwent chemoradiotherapy. These receptors were taken from a human donor with HPV-associated anogenital cancer.

The chain couples TRBV14 to TRBJ2-2; D gene ambiguous. Trimming took off 6 bases at V and 2 bases at J, with 7 bases between the two ends. The CDR3 spans 13 residues. The germline CDR1 and CDR2 sequences are SGHDN and FVKESK. The CDR3 here is CASSYSNTGELFF. The DNA for the CDR3 is TGTGCCAGCAGTTATAGTAACACCGGGGAGCTGTTTTTT.

The sample holds a few counts of this clone. The V call is TRBV20-1, the J call TRBJ2-7; D perhaps matches TRBD2 (6 bases). V lost 6 bases, J lost 6 bases, and 12 bases lay in between. The CDR3 is made up of 11 amino acids. Germline-derived CDR1 and CDR2 are DFQATT and SNEGSKA (reference sequence). CDR3 DNA: TGCAGTGCAGGGACTTCTTCCGAGCAGTACTTC. Its translation is CSAGTSSEQYF.

This chain uses TRBV5-5 with TRBJ1-2; the match to TRBD1 covers 7 bases. The CDR3 contains 15 residues. The germline V gene encodes CDR1 SGHKS and CDR2 YYEKEE (reference sequence). J lost 3 bases, V lost 4 bases, and 9 bases had no gene match. The chain's CDR3 is CASSLLGTADYGYTF. The DNA for the CDR3 is TGTGCCAGCAGCCTTTTAGGGACAGCGGACTATGGCTACACCTTC. Based on the CDR3 plus reference TRBV5-5 and TRBJ1-2, the full variable domain is DAGVTQSPTHLIKTRGQQVTLRCSPISGHKSVSWYQQVLGQGPQFIFQYYEKEERGRGNFPDRFSARQFPNYSSELNVNALLLGDSALYLCASSLLGTADYGYTFGSGTRLTVV.

This chain links TRBV7-2 with TRBJ1-5, with 8 bases fitting TRBD1. J lost 6 bases, V lost 6 bases, and 10 bases had no gene match. Germline V CDR1 and CDR2: SGHTA, FQGNSA. CDR3 length equals 15 residues. The CDR3 is CASRTGDDIPQPQHF. CDR3 DNA: TGTGCCAGCAGGACAGGGGACGACATCCCTCAGCCCCAGCATTTT.

The rearrangement joins TRBV11-3 to TRBJ2-1; D uncertain. The length of the CDR3 is 13 residues. Trimming stripped 2 bases from V and 0 bases from J, with 2 bases between. Germline V CDR1 and CDR2: SGHNT, YENEEA. The CDR3 reads CASSLNSYNEQFF. The DNA of the CDR3 is TGTGCCAGCAGCTTAAACTCCTACAATGAGCAGTTCTTC.

The chain is built from TRBV7-2 and TRBJ2-2; D is ambiguous. The CDR3 is made up of 16 amino acids. The V and J ends lost 2 bases and 0 bases respectively, with 10 bases between them. CDR1 and CDR2 from the germline V gene are SGHTA and FQGNSA. The CDR3 DNA sequence: TGTGCCAGCAGCTTACGGTCGAAGGCGAACACCGGGGAGCTGTTTTTT. Encoded protein: CASSLRSKANTGELFF. Variable domain in full (rest from reference TRBV7-2 and TRBJ2-2): GAGVSQSPSNKVTEKGKDVELRCDPISGHTALYWYRQSLGQGLEFLIYFQGNSAPDKSGLPSDRFSAERTGGSVSTLTIQRTQQEDSAVYLCASSLRSKANTGELFFGEGSRLTVL.

V gene TRBV30 combines with J gene TRBJ2-7; 9 nucleotides align to TRBD1. Germline V gene sequence: CDR1 GTSNPN, CDR2 SVGIG (reference sequence). Losses at the gene ends were 1 base for V and 0 bases for J; bases not matched to a gene: 4. The CDR3 totals 15 residues. The CDR3 loop reads CAWSGDRERSYEQYF. Written as DNA, the CDR3 is TGTGCCTGGAGTGGGGACAGGGAGCGCTCCTACGAGCAGTACTTC.

This chain connects TRBV5-1 to TRBJ2-1; TRBD1 matches at 8 bases. V dropped 6 bases and J dropped 8; count of bases not matched to a gene: 4. The length of the CDR3 is 12 residues. The germline gives CDR1 SGHRS, CDR2 YFSETQ. CDR3 amino acids: CASKPGGHEQFF. The CDR3 nucleotides read TGCGCCAGCAAGCCAGGGGGCCATGAGCAGTTCTTC. Based on the CDR3 plus reference TRBV5-1 and TRBJ2-1, the full variable domain is KAGVTQTPRYLIKTRGQQVTLSCSPISGHRSVSWYQQTPGQGLQFLFEYFSETQRNKGNFPGRFSGRQFSNSRSEMNVSTLELGDSALYLCASKPGGHEQFFGPGTRLTVL.

This clone was picked up a small number of times. This chain joins TRBV30 and TRBJ2-1; no definite D call. This CDR3 region has 11 residues. The ends were cut back, 0 bases at V and 8 bases at J, with 5 bases in the middle. Germline V gene sequence: CDR1 GTSNPN, CDR2 SVGIG (reference sequence). The chain's CDR3 is CAWSVRYEQFF. CDR3 sequence (DNA): TGTGCCTGGAGTGTACGGTATGAGCAGTTCTTC.

The chain joins TRBV6-5 to TRBJ2-7, with 7 bases matching TRBD1. Germline-derived CDR1 and CDR2 are MNHEY and SVGAGI. The CDR3 runs 12 residues. With V trimmed by 6 bases and J by 4 bases, 3 bases remained unmatched. CDR3 amino acids: CASRSTGYEQYF. For the CDR3, the DNA is TGTGCCAGCAGATCGACAGGGTACGAGCAGTACTTC.

The chain links TRBV13 to TRBJ2-2, with unresolved D. The V gene's germline CDR1 is PRHDT and CDR2 FYEKMQ (reference sequence). CDR3 length: 12 residues. Trimming took 2 bases from V and 7 from J, leaving 5 bases between them. The CDR3 sequence: CASSLSGGELFF. CDR3 nucleotide sequence: TGTGCCAGCAGCTTAAGTGGCGGGGAGCTGTTTTTT.

A few counts support this clone. V usage is TRBV27 and J usage is TRBJ1-5; D is perhaps TRBD1 (6 bases). Looked up from germline, CDR1 is MNHEY and CDR2 is SMNVEV (reference sequence). This CDR3 has 15 residues. The V gene lost 0 bases and the J gene lost 2 bases, with 8 bases spanning the gap. The CDR3 sequence: CASSLSSGGNQPQHF. The CDR3 DNA sequence: TGTGCCAGCAGTTTATCGTCAGGGGGCAATCAGCCCCAGCATTTT.

This chain uses TRBV30 with TRBJ2-3, with D possibly called TRBD1 or TRBD2 (5 bases each). V dropped 5 bases and J dropped 2 bases, with 8 bases sitting between them. The CDR3 is 12 residues long. Per germline, CDR1 GTSNPN and CDR2 SVGIG (reference sequence). In DNA form, the CDR3 reads TGTGCCTGGGTAGGGACCACAGATACGCAGTATTTT. Protein sequence: CAWVGTTDTQYF.

The count of this clone is one. The chain combines TRBV2 with TRBJ2-3, with TRBD2 matching 8 bases. In germline, CDR1 is SNHLY, CDR2 FYNNEI. CDR3 length: 15 residues. Trimming removed 8 bases from V and 8 bases from J; junction bases left unmatched: 15. The CDR3 loop reads CASGESGGQVGTQYF. DNA for the CDR3: TGTGCCAGCGGGGAAAGCGGGGGCCAAGTAGGTACGCAGTATTTT.

Of note for this clone: A junction end diverges from the germline sequence, so it may reflect a read error. The chain couples TRBV7-7 to TRBJ2-5; D may correspond to TRBD1 or TRBD2 (6 bases each). CDR1 is SSHAT and CDR2 is FNYEAQ in the germline V gene (reference sequence). This CDR3 is built from 15 residues. The CDR3 DNA reads as TGTGCTAGCAGCTTAGGAATAGGAGGGGGGGAGACCCAGTACTTC. Translation: CASSLGIGGGETQYF.